This T cell receptor beta chain was captured in a study of post-analysis software for immune sequencing data. Findings and caveats of the study: Controls significantly exceeded multiple sclerosis patients in normalized Chao1 diversity. A handful of TRBV segments were more frequent in patients than controls; TRBV5-6, TRBV5-1 and TRBV20-1 belonged to this group.

TCR beta cDNA libraries included unique molecular identifiers. TCRdb recomputed calls from the PCR reads with MiXCR, one row per CDR3 protein. This table has roughly 540,000 distinct CDR3 sequences, 30% to 40% appearing once. CDR1 is SGHVS and CDR2 is FNYEAQ in the germline V gene. The ends were cut back, 5 bases at V and 0 bases at J, with 16 bases in the middle. This CDR3 comprises 16 residues. Note on this clonotype: Its specificity is not known.

The chain employs TRBV7-6 and TRBJ1-1; D may be TRBD1 (5 bases). The sequenced sample was blood. The TCR was taken from a girl under 18 with multiple sclerosis. The CDR3 spells CASSPLPQALNTEAFF. CDR3 sequence (DNA): TGTGCCAGCAGCCCTCTCCCACAGGCACTGAACACTGAAGCTTTCTTT.